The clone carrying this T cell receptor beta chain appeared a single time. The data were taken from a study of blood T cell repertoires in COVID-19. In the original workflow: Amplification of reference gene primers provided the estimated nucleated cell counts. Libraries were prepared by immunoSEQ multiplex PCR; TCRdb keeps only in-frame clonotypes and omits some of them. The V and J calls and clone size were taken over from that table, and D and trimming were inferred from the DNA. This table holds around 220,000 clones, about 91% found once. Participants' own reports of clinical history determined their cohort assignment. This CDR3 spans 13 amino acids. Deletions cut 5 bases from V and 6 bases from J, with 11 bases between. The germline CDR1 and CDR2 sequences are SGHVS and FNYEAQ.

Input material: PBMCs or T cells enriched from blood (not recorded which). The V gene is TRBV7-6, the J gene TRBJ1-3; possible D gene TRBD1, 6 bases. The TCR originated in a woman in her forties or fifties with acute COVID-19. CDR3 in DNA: TGTGCCAGCAGCGCGTACAGGGAAAACACCATATATTTT. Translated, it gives CASSAYRENTIYF.